The 18 T cell receptor beta chains below were found in one sample sequenced in a study of shared clonotypes between healthy human individuals (dated by TCRdb to the early 2020s). Libraries were prepared through the immunoSEQ multiplex PCR assay. The table was pulled from immuneACCESS by TCRdb, which kept in-frame rearrangements only. Such tables lose some clones; where checked, under half of the loss comes from unresolved V genes, and the rest has no known cause. This sample comprises roughly 550,000 clones, around 95% of them detected only once. Of the sample, less than 0.13% is held by the ten largest clones. CD8 naive samples were obtained by positive selection for CCR7 among CD45RO-negative cells, yielding a CD45RA+CCR7+ population from which TemRA cells were excluded. Sample: naive CD8+ T cells sorted from blood. Explained via the paper, the cell subset or site label denotes: CD45RA+CCR7+. The receptors here all came from a woman in her twenties or thirties in good health.

This chain uses TRBV27 with TRBJ1-1; 8 nucleotides align to TRBD1. The V segment lost 6 bases and the J segment 3 bases; nucleotides outside the gene matches: 3. Per germline, CDR1 MNHEY and CDR2 SMNVEV (reference sequence). CDR3 length: 13 amino acids. CDR3 residues: CASRTGVYTEAFF. The CDR3 nucleotides read TGTGCCAGCAGGACAGGGGTGTACACTGAAGCTTTCTTT.

CDR3 residues: CASSPGEMGQETQYF. CDR3 bases: TGTGCCAGCAGCCCAGGGGAGATGGGCCAAGAGACCCAGTACTTC. The V gene is TRBV7-8, the J gene TRBJ2-5; D might be TRBD1 (6 bases). Per germline, CDR1 SGHVS and CDR2 FQNEAQ. CDR3 length: 15 residues. V was clipped by 5 bases and J by 1 base, with 14 bases between them.

In DNA form, the CDR3 reads TGTGCCAGCAGCCGTACTGAGAACACCGGGGAGCTGTTTTTT. This codes for CASSRTENTGELFF. The V and J genes are TRBV14 and TRBJ2-2, with unresolved D. Trimming stripped 4 bases from V and 1 base from J, with 7 bases between. The germline V gene has CDR1 SGHDN and CDR2 FVKESK. The CDR3 is 14 residues long.

The chain recombines TRBV19 with TRBJ1-4; 7 positions match TRBD1. Germline values: CDR1 LNHDA, CDR2 SQIVND (reference sequence). V shed 9 bases, J shed 7 bases, and the junction held 5 bases outside the gene matches. The CDR3 has 12 amino acids. The CDR3 reads CASTGVSEKLFF. CDR3 sequence (DNA): TGTGCCAGCACAGGGGTTAGTGAAAAACTGTTTTTT.

The rearrangement joins TRBV14 to TRBJ2-1, with D possibly being TRBD2 (5 bases). The CDR3 runs 13 residues. Looked up from germline, CDR1 is SGHDN and CDR2 is FVKESK. V lost 3 bases to trimming and J lost 6 bases, with 9 bases between them. The CDR3 here is CASSQASPNEQFF. CDR3 nucleotides: TGTGCCAGCAGCCAGGCTAGCCCCAATGAGCAGTTCTTC. Based on the CDR3 plus reference TRBV14 and TRBJ2-1, the full variable domain is EAGVTQFPSHSVIEKGQTVTLRCDPISGHDNLYWYRRVMGKEIKFLLHFVKESKQDESGMPNNRFLAERTGGTYSTLKVQPAELEDSGVYFCASSQASPNEQFFGPGTRLTVL.

V is TRBV9 and J is TRBJ2-1; TRBD1 is a possible D gene (6 bases). The germline V gene has CDR1 SGDLS and CDR2 YYNGEE. Trimming removed 2 bases at V and 0 bases at J, with 9 bases between. This CDR3 has 15 residues. CDR3 nucleotide sequence: TGTGCCAGCAGCGTGGGGACAACCTCCTACAATGAGCAGTTCTTC. This codes for CASSVGTTSYNEQFF.

DNA of the CDR3: TGTGCCAGCAGTTACGAGGGACAAGGCACTGAAGCTTTCTTT. This sequence encodes CASSYEGQGTEAFF. The rearrangement links TRBV6-5 to TRBJ1-1, with D possibly being TRBD1 (6 bases). CDR3 length: 14 amino acids. Trimming pared 2 bases from V and 4 bases from J, leaving 11 bases between. CDR1 is MNHEY, CDR2 SVGAGI, per germline.

V usage is TRBV10-3 and J usage is TRBJ2-7, with 14 bases matching TRBD2. V lost 6 bases, J lost 3 bases, and 4 bases stayed unmatched. Per germline, CDR1 ENHRY and CDR2 SYGVKD. The CDR3 has 15 residues. In DNA form, the CDR3 reads TGTGCCATCAGAGAGGGACTAGCGGGAGTCTACGAGCAGTACTTC. Translation gives CAIREGLAGVYEQYF.

This clone has only one observation. The V and J genes are TRBV19 and TRBJ2-1, with D unclear. CDR1 is LNHDA, CDR2 SQIVND, per germline (reference sequence). The CDR3 consists of 13 residues. Trimming removed 5 bases at V and 6 bases at J, with 11 bases between. CDR3 sequence (DNA): TGTGCCAGTAGTTTTGGACCTTCCAATGAGCAGTTCTTC. Translating gives CASSFGPSNEQFF.

V and J are TRBV19 and TRBJ2-2, with D perhaps matching TRBD2 (5 bases). Germline lookup yields CDR1 LNHDA and CDR2 SQIVND (reference sequence). V lost 5 bases and J lost 0, with 16 bases in between. This CDR3 has 17 amino acids. In DNA form, the CDR3 reads TGTGCCAGTAGTGCCGGACTCCAACTGCCGAACACCGGGGAGCTGTTTTTT. Its protein is CASSAGLQLPNTGELFF.

The chain links TRBV7-9 to TRBJ1-1, with 8 nucleotides matching TRBD1. CDR3 length equals 13 residues. V was clipped by 5 bases and J by 4 bases; unmatched bases: 3. Looked up from germline, CDR1 is SEHNR and CDR2 is FQNEAQ (reference sequence). The CDR3 spells CASSRDRGTEAFF. For the CDR3, the DNA is TGTGCCAGCAGCAGAGACAGGGGCACTGAAGCTTTCTTT.

J is TRBJ2-1 and V is TRBV28; 11 bases match TRBD2. After removal of 6 bases from V and 8 bases from J, the junction contained 6 bases not matched to a gene. The CDR3 is 14 residues long. Looked up from germline, CDR1 is MDHEN and CDR2 is SYDVKM. CDR3 sequence: CASSRLAGLDEQFF. CDR3 nucleotides: TGTGCCAGCAGCCGACTAGCGGGATTGGATGAGCAGTTCTTC.

The chain recombines TRBV27 with TRBJ2-7; 10 nucleotides line up with TRBD2. V lost 4 bases to trimming and J lost 1 base; unmatched junction nucleotides: 7. Germline CDR1 reads MNHEY; CDR2 reads SMNVEV (reference sequence). There are 16 residues in the CDR3. The DNA for the CDR3 is TGTGCCAGCAGTTCTCCGGGTAGCGGGAGGTCCTACGAGCAGTACTTC. Amino acid sequence: CASSSPGSGRSYEQYF.

The chain uses TRBV27 and TRBJ1-1, with a tentative D call TRBD1 (5 bases). Germline V gene sequence: CDR1 MNHEY, CDR2 SMNVEV (reference sequence). The CDR3 loop spans 16 amino acids. V was shortened by 5 bases and J by 3 bases, with 19 bases between the two germline ends. In DNA, the CDR3 is TGTGCCAGCAGTGACCTCAAGTATGCGGGGGACACTGAAGCTTTCTTT. Translation: CASSDLKYAGDTEAFF.

The rearrangement links TRBV7-9 to TRBJ2-7; 12 bases fit TRBD1. The CDR3 sequence is 15 residues long. The V segment lost 3 bases and the J segment 8 bases; nucleotides outside the gene matches: 8. Germline lookup yields CDR1 SEHNR and CDR2 FQNEAQ (reference sequence). The CDR3 is CASSFPGQGAVKQYF. CDR3 DNA sequence: TGTGCCAGCAGCTTTCCGGGACAGGGGGCGGTAAAGCAGTACTTC.

DNA for the CDR3: TGTGCCAGTAAGCGTCTCGGGAGGGCCGTCACAGATACGCAGTATTTT. Residues: CASKRLGRAVTDTQYF. The chain is built from TRBV19 and TRBJ2-3; TRBD2 agrees at 8 bases. Germline trimming cut 7 bases from V and 2 bases from J; bases unmatched to any gene: 11. The V gene's germline CDR1 is LNHDA and CDR2 SQIVND (reference sequence). The CDR3 covers 16 residues.

The genes are TRBV19 and TRBJ2-7; TRBD1 matches 9 bases. This CDR3 spans 15 amino acids. CDR1 is LNHDA, CDR2 SQIVND, per germline (reference sequence). The V and J ends lost 6 bases and 0 bases, in that order; junction bases with no gene match: 6. This chain's CDR3 is CASSRDRDSSYEQYF. Written as DNA, the CDR3 is TGTGCCAGTAGCAGGGACAGGGACAGCTCCTACGAGCAGTACTTC.

The CDR3 sequence: CASSSEGTGLVYEQYF. The CDR3, as DNA: TGTGCCAGCAGCTCCGAAGGTACGGGTTTAGTGTACGAGCAGTACTTC. The chain carries TRBV5-4 and TRBJ2-7; no clear D gene. This CDR3 is 16 amino acids long. V lost 3 bases, J lost 4 bases, and 20 bases lay in between. Germline V CDR1 and CDR2: SGHNT, YYREEE (reference sequence).